A single sample gave rise to the 15 T cell receptor beta chains below, sequenced in a study of cytotoxic CD8 clonotypes in ibrutinib-treated CLL (TCRdb year 2021). To prepare the library, the immunoSEQ multiplex PCR assay was applied. TCRdb carries this immuneACCESS record with in-frame sequences only. Its versions omit some clonotypes, under half of them owing to an unresolved V gene in the studies checked, with the rest unexplained. This sample holds about 8,600 clones; roughly 70% were observed only once. The biggest ten clones account for about 39% of the sample. This specimen was PBMCs, taken before ibrutinib treatment. These TCRs come from a human donor with chronic lymphocytic leukemia.

This clone was seen a few times. The gene calls are TRBV19 and TRBJ1-2, with 8 bases fitting TRBD1. Germline V gene sequence: CDR1 LNHDA, CDR2 SQIVND (reference sequence). CDR3 size: 13 residues. V was clipped by 6 bases and J by 4 bases; unmatched bases: 4. The CDR3 coding sequence is TGTGCCAGTAGGGGGACAGGTTTCTATGGCTACACCTTC. Its protein is CASRGTGFYGYTF.

In its sample, this clone is medium-sized. This chain uses TRBV29-1 with TRBJ1-1; 7 bases agree with TRBD1. The CDR3 is 14 residues long. The V gene's germline CDR1 is SQVTM and CDR2 ANQGSEA. Germline trimming cut 7 bases from V and 4 bases from J; bases unmatched to any gene: 12. The CDR3 protein is CSALLGGVTTEAFF. CDR3 nucleotide sequence: TGCAGCGCCCTCTTAGGGGGCGTGACCACTGAAGCTTTCTTT.

The chain couples TRBV15 to TRBJ2-7, with D tentatively TRBD1 (7 bases). This CDR3 is built from 15 residues. V dropped 1 base and J dropped 4 bases, with 14 bases sitting between them. Germline V gene data show CDR1 as LNHNV and CDR2 as YYDKDF (reference sequence). The CDR3 coding sequence is TGTGCCACCAGCAGAGTTTTACAGGGGAGGTACGAGCAGTACTTC. It encodes CATSRVLQGRYEQYF.

J is TRBJ1-2 and V is TRBV6-1; D remains ambiguous. V lost 3 bases and J lost 7, with 12 bases in between. The CDR3 is made up of 13 amino acids. The V gene's germline CDR1 is MNHNS and CDR2 SASEGT. CDR3 bases: TGTGCCAGCAGTGATGGCCTTCAAGTTGGCTACACCTTC. This translates into CASSDGLQVGYTF.

The V gene is TRBV11-1, the J gene TRBJ2-6; D uncertain. The CDR3 extends over 18 amino acids. V lost 1 base and J 0 bases, leaving 13 bases between the germline ends. From germline, CDR1 is SGHAT and CDR2 FQDESV (reference sequence). CDR3 coding DNA: TGTGCCAGCAGCTTAGTCTCTTTTGGGTCCTCTGGGGCCAACGTCCTGACTTTC. Its protein product is CASSLVSFGSSGANVLTF.

CDR3 coding DNA: TGCAGTGCTAGAGAGAACACTGAAGCTTTCTTT. Translation gives CSARENTEAFF. This chain uses TRBV20-1 with TRBJ1-1, with D hard to call. The CDR3 runs to 11 residues. Trimming took 0 bases from V and 1 from J, leaving 0 bases between them. The germline V gene encodes CDR1 DFQATT and CDR2 SNEGSKA (reference sequence).

The J gene is TRBJ2-7, the V gene TRBV7-6, with D maybe TRBD2 (6 bases). The germline CDR1 and CDR2 sequences are SGHVS and FNYEAQ. V lost 5 bases, J lost 2 bases, and 7 bases lay in between. The CDR3 sequence is 12 residues long. The DNA of the CDR3 is TGTGCCAGCAGCGGGACTGCCTACGAGCAGTACTTC. This encodes CASSGTAYEQYF.

V is TRBV2 and J is TRBJ2-7, with D unclear. The CDR3 runs to 13 residues. V lost 4 bases and J 2 bases, leaving 9 bases between the germline ends. The V gene's germline CDR1 is SNHLY and CDR2 FYNNEI. CDR3 sequence reads: CASSVRGPYEQYF. CDR3 in DNA: TGTGCCAGCAGTGTGCGTGGGCCCTACGAGCAGTACTTC.

This clone was seen more than once but under ten times. The chain carries TRBV19 and TRBJ1-2; 8 bases are shared with TRBD1. V was pared by 6 bases and J by 4 bases, with 10 bases of the junction left unmatched. The CDR3 totals 15 residues. Germline V lookup: CDR1 LNHDA, CDR2 SQIVND (reference sequence). CDR3 in amino acids: CASRIATGDGYGYTF. As DNA, the CDR3 is TGTGCCAGTAGGATCGCGACAGGGGACGGCTATGGCTACACCTTC.

This rearrangement joins TRBV30 to TRBJ1-2; 9 bases match TRBD1. CDR1 is GTSNPN, CDR2 SVGIG, per germline (reference sequence). Unmatched junction bases numbered 6, after V lost 0 bases and J lost 10 bases. The CDR3 contains 13 residues. CDR3 sequence reads: CAWSVLQGAFYTF. DNA of the CDR3: TGTGCCTGGAGTGTACTACAGGGGGCCTTCTACACCTTC.

The chain employs TRBV6-6 and TRBJ1-6; maybe TRBD1 (6 bases). Germline CDR1 MNHNY, CDR2 SVGAGI (reference sequence). The V and J ends lost 0 bases and 10 bases respectively, with 13 bases between them. This CDR3 spans 15 amino acids. This chain's CDR3 is CASSYSPGGQSPLHF. As DNA, the CDR3 is TGTGCCAGCAGTTACTCCCCGGGGGGGCAATCACCCCTCCACTTT.

This CDR3 reads CASSLAGGTDTQYF. CDR3 nucleotides: TGTGCCAGCAGCTTAGCAGGGGGCACAGATACGCAGTATTTT. This rearrangement joins TRBV11-3 to TRBJ2-3; the D gene is possibly TRBD1 (6 bases). V dropped 1 base and J dropped 1 base, with 6 bases sitting between them. CDR3 length equals 14 residues. The V gene's germline CDR1 is SGHNT and CDR2 YENEEA.

The chain uses TRBV9 and TRBJ2-1; tentative D call: TRBD1 (6 bases). The CDR3 spans 16 residues. V lost 4 bases, J lost 7 bases, and 21 bases lay in between. Germline lookup yields CDR1 SGDLS and CDR2 YYNGEE. The CDR3 reads CASSQDTQSQGNEQFF. The CDR3 DNA sequence: TGTGCCAGCAGCCAAGATACACAGTCTCAGGGGAATGAGCAGTTCTTC.

This chain connects TRBV30 to TRBJ2-7, with 9 bases matching TRBD2. J gave up 4 bases and V 4 bases, and 8 bases lay outside the gene matches. This CDR3 spans 14 amino acids. Germline CDR1 reads GTSNPN; CDR2 reads SVGIG (reference sequence). This CDR3 reads CAWKLAGVGYEQYF. Written as DNA, the CDR3 is TGTGCCTGGAAATTAGCGGGAGTAGGGTACGAGCAGTACTTC.

The V call is TRBV27, the J call TRBJ2-7, with 10 positions matching TRBD2. This CDR3 is built from 18 residues. V shed 0 bases and J 5 bases; nucleotides not matched to a gene: 13. Germline loops: CDR1 MNHEY, CDR2 SMNVEV (reference sequence). The CDR3 is CASSLSNLRSGRVDEQYF. CDR3 DNA sequence: TGTGCCAGCAGTTTATCGAACCTAAGGAGCGGGAGGGTCGACGAGCAGTACTTC.